A selection of T cell receptor beta chains follows, all from one sample in a study of radiotherapy plus CTLA-4 blockade in lung cancer. Produced via immunoSEQ multiplex PCR; TCRdb's table is partial and in-frame only. The table shows about 59,000 clones, with approximately 67% occurring only once. Sequenced here: peripheral blood, sampled from a patient treated with radiotherapy plus ipilimumab. These receptors were collected from a human donor with non-small cell lung cancer whose response to radiotherapy plus ipilimumab could not be evaluated. Both conserved end residues are part of each CDR3.

j_call	v_call	cdr3_aa
TRBJ1-2	TRBV5-3	CARSLSPEEGYTF
TRBJ2-5	TRBV27	CASSLFGQFQETQYF
TRBJ2-1	TRBV6-5	CASSYNGGDHNEQFF
TRBJ2-5	TRBV6-1	CASSEQGVETQYF
TRBJ1-1	TRBV18	CASSADRGSTNTEAFF
TRBJ2-7	TRBV6-5	CASSYGGLEQYF
TRBJ2-7	TRBV18	CASSPGSPWDYEQYF
TRBJ2-5	TRBV9	CASGGETQYF
TRBJ2-4	TRBV7-2	CASSSETGAKNIQYF
TRBJ1-5	TRBV6-1	CASQSNQPQHF
TRBJ1-4	TRBV19	CASSRDTDEKLFF
TRBJ1-5	TRBV11-1	CASSHPLLSQHF
.	TRBV5-8	CASSEGGWPYEQYF
TRBJ1-1	TRBV7-9	CASSPKDRDLTEAFF
TRBJ1-2	TRBV5-4	CASSLDTGGYGYTF
TRBJ2-5	TRBV2	CASRRLAGEQETQYF
TRBJ2-1	TRBV7-3	CASSYRTGNNEQFF
TRBJ2-5	TRBV18	CASSPAGLETQYF
TRBJ1-2	TRBV10-1	CASNRGLSYGYTF
TRBJ2-1	TRBV6-5	CASRIAGGNEQFF
TRBJ2-7	TRBV19	CASRNERGVFNYEQYF
TRBJ2-7	TRBV2	CASSRRVSYEQYF
TRBJ1-1	TRBV19	CASRDRASTEAFF
TRBJ2-2	TRBV6-1	CASSALGAPTGELFF
TRBJ2-5	TRBV10-1	CASTYRGMETQYF
TRBJ1-2	TRBV4-2	CASSQVPREDYGYTF
TRBJ2-1	TRBV28	CASSLLFGKGGQDEQFF
TRBJ1-2	TRBV11-3	CASSLEGQAGQANYGYTF
TRBJ2-7	TRBV7-6	CASSFWLGSSGGYEQYF
TRBJ1-5	TRBV30	CAWSVSSGKFSNQPQHF
TRBJ2-5	TRBV7-8	CASSLAQGARETQYF
TRBJ2-5	TRBV4-1	CASSHVGQGVETQYF
TRBJ1-4	TRBV5-1	CASSLGQGYDEKLFF
TRBJ2-1	TRBV30	CAWSPLAPNEQFF
TRBJ2-3	TRBV5-4	CASSRDSTDTQYF
.	TRBV13	CASSQRGSGTFYEQYF
TRBJ2-2	TRBV7-9	CASSPQGGFTGELFF
TRBJ2-2	TRBV7-6	CASSLLGQVLGELFF
TRBJ1-4	TRBV28	CASSLGGRRPRNEKLFF
TRBJ1-6	TRBV7-3	CASSLNPVTGTGMGNSPLHF
TRBJ2-5	TRBV7-2	CASSLARETQYF
TRBJ1-6	TRBV11-3	CASSLDPGSDSPLHF
TRBJ2-1	TRBV5-4	CASRHKRAGSSYNEQFF